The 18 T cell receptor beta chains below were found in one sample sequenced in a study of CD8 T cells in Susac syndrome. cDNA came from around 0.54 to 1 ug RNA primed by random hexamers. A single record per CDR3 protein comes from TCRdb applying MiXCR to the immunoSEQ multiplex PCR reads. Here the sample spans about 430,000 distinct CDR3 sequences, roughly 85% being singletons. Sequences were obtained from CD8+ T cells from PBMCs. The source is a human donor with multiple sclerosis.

CDR3 amino acids: CSVIREAHNEQFF. The CDR3 DNA reads as TGCAGCGTCATTAGGGAGGCACACAATGAGCAGTTCTTC. The chain has TRBV29-1 and TRBJ2-1; possibly TRBD2 for D (6 bases). Germline CDR1 is SQVTM and CDR2 is ANQGSEA. The CDR3 has 13 residues. Between the trimmed V and J ends, which lost 6 bases and 5 bases, there was a span of 14 bases.

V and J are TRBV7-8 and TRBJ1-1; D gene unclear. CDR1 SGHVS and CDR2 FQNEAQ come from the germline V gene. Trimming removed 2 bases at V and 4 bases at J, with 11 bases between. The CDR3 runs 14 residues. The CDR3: CASSLYLSLTEAFF. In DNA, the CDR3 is TGTGCCAGCAGCTTATATTTATCCCTCACTGAAGCTTTCTTT.

The CDR3, as DNA: TGCGCCAGCAGCTTGGGGGATATCTCGGGGGCGCCGAATGAGCAGTTCTTC. The encoded protein is CASSLGDISGAPNEQFF. The rearrangement links TRBV5-1 to TRBJ2-1, with D tentatively TRBD1 or TRBD2 (6 bases each). The CDR3 sequence is 17 residues long. Germline CDR1 reads SGHRS; CDR2 reads YFSETQ. V lost 0 bases and J 7 bases, leaving 20 bases between the germline ends.

Written as DNA, the CDR3 is TGTGCCAGCAGTTTAGGGGATAAGCAGTTCTTC. Its protein is CASSLGDKQFF. The chain links TRBV12-3 or TRBV12-4 to TRBJ2-1; D ambiguous. CDR3 length: 11 amino acids. The germline V and J ends were trimmed by 1 base and 11 bases, with 6 bases remaining between them.

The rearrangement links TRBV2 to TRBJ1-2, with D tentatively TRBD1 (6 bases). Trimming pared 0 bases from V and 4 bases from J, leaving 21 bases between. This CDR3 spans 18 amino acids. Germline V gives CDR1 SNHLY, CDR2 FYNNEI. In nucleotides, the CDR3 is TGTGCCAGCAGTGAAGCTTGGGGGCAGTCGGTTACTTCCTATGGCTACACCTTC. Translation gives CASSEAWGQSVTSYGYTF.

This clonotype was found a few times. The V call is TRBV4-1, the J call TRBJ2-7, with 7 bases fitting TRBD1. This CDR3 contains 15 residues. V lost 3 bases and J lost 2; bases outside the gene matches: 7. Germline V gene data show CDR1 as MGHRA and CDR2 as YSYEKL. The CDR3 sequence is CASSQEQGFPYEQYF. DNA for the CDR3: TGCGCCAGCAGCCAGGAACAGGGGTTCCCCTACGAGCAGTACTTC.

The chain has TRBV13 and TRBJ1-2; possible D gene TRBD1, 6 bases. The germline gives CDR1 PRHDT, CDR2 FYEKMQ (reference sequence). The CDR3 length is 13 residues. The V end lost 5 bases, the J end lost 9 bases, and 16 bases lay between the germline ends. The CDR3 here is CASSEGQYESYTF. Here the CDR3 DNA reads TGTGCCAGCAGCGAAGGACAGTACGAAAGCTACACCTTC.

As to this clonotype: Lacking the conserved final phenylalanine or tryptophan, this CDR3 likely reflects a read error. The CDR3 DNA reads TGTGCCAGCAGTTCCGGTTGGGGGGGAGCGGATACGCAGTATCTT. Translated: CASSSGWGGADTQYL. This sequence joins TRBV6-5 and TRBJ2-3; 7 bases agree with TRBD2. J was trimmed by 6 bases and V by 4 bases; bases with no gene match: 10. Germline V gene data show CDR1 as MNHEY and CDR2 as SVGAGI. The CDR3 consists of 15 residues.

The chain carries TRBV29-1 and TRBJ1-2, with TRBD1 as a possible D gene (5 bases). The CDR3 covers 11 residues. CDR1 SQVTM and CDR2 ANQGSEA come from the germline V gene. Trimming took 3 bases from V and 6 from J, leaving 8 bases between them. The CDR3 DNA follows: TGCAGCGTTGACAGGGAGGATGGCTACACCTTC. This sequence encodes CSVDREDGYTF.

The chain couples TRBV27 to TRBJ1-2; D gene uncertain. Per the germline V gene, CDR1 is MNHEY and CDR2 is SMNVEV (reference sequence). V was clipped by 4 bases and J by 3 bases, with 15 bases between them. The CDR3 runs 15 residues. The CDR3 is CASSSREEWDYGYTF. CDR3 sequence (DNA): TGTGCCAGCAGTTCCCGGGAAGAATGGGACTATGGCTACACCTTC.

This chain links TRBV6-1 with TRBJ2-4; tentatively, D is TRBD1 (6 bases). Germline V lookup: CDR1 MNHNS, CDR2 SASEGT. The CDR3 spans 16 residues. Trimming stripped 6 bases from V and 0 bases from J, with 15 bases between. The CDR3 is CASSEGVGLAKNIQYF. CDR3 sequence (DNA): TGTGCCAGCAGCGAGGGGGTCGGACTAGCCAAAAACATTCAGTACTTC.

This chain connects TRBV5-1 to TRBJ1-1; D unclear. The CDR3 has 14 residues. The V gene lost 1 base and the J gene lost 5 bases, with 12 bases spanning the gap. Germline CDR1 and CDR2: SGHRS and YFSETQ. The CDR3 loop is CASSLLGSRTEAFF. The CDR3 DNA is TGCGCCAGCAGCTTGTTGGGTTCGAGAACTGAAGCTTTCTTT.

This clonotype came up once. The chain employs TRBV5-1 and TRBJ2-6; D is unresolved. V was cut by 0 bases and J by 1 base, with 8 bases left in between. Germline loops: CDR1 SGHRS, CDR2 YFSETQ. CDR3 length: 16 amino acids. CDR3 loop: CASSLDGNSGANVLTF. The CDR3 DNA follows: TGCGCCAGCAGCTTGGACGGAAATTCTGGGGCCAACGTCCTGACTTTC.

As DNA, the CDR3 is TGTGCCAGCAGTGAGCGAGCGCGAAGCACAGATACGCAGTATTTT. Translating it yields CASSERARSTDTQYF. This chain uses TRBV27 with TRBJ2-3; D is unclear. The length of the CDR3 is 15 residues. V was clipped by 5 bases and J by 0 bases, with 12 bases between them. Germline V lookup: CDR1 MNHEY, CDR2 SMNVEV (reference sequence).

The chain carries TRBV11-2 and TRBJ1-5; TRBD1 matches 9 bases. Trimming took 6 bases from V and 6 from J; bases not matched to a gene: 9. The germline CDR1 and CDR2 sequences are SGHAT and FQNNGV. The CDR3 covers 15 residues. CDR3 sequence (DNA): TGTGCCAGCAGTCCAGAAACAGGGGGCGGTCAGCCCCAGCATTTT. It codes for CASSPETGGGQPQHF.

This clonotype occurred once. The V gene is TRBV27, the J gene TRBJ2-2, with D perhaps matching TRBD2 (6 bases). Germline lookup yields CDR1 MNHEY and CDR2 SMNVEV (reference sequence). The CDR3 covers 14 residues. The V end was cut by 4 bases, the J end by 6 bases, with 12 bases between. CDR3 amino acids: CASSSLAGSGELFF. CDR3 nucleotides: TGTGCCAGCAGTTCCCTCGCGGGATCCGGGGAGCTGTTTTTT.

This CDR3 reads CASSPGLAGSNEQYF. CDR3 nucleotides: TGTGCCAGCAGCCCTGGACTAGCGGGGTCTAACGAGCAGTACTTC. This sequence joins TRBV7-9 and TRBJ2-7; TRBD2 matches at 12 bases. Germline trimming cut 5 bases from V and 5 bases from J; bases unmatched to any gene: 7. This CDR3 spans 15 amino acids. Germline lookup yields CDR1 SEHNR and CDR2 FQNEAQ (reference sequence).

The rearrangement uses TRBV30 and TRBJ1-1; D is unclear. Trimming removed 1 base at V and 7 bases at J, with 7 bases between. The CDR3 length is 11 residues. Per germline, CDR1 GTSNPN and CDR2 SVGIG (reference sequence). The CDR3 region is CAWSAPFEAFF. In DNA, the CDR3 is TGTGCCTGGAGTGCCCCTTTTGAAGCTTTCTTT.